This TCR beta chain was recorded in a study of T cell responses to AZD1222 COVID-19 vaccine. J lost 5 bases, V lost 2 bases, and 3 bases had no gene match. Germline V CDR1 and CDR2: MNHEY, SVGEGT. The CDR3 spans 14 residues. Profiled with immunoSEQ multiplex PCR; TCRdb holds only in-frame clones, not every one. Among around 140,000 clones, approximately 93% were seen once, and the ten largest hold more than 4.5%. This sequence joins TRBV6-2 or TRBV6-3 and TRBJ1-5; 7 nucleotides align to TRBD1. This specimen consisted of peripheral blood, obtained on day 0 of AZD1222 vaccination. This clonotype originated in an adult in good health. CDR3 sequence: CASSYGGTDQPQHF. The DNA of the CDR3 is TGTGCCAGCAGTTACGGGGGGACAGATCAGCCCCAGCATTTT.